The T cell receptor beta chain under discussion was sequenced for a study of OX40 agonist ivuxolimab in advanced cancers. General study findings and limits: Which antigen the expanded peripheral T cells recognized is unknown.

This CDR3 is 19 amino acids long. With 4 bases clipped from V and 5 bases from J, the junction kept 15 bases outside the gene matches. Per the germline V gene, CDR1 is SGDLS and CDR2 is YYNGEE. On this clone itself: Antigen specificity is unknown.

Profiling relied on immunoSEQ multiplex PCR, and the TCRdb table lists in-frame clones only, not all of them. This table holds more than 65,000 clones, about 92% found once. The TCR was taken from an adult with an advanced solid tumor such as melanoma, head and neck, liver or kidney cancer. The source was CD4+ or CD8+ T cells sorted from blood, collected in a trial of the OX40 agonist ivuxolimab. The chain carries TRBV9 and TRBJ2-3; 14 nucleotides match TRBD2. The CDR3 sequence: CASSPTSGGAYVSLDTQYF. The CDR3 region has the DNA TGTGCCAGCAGCCCGACTAGCGGGGGGGCCTATGTCTCATTAGATACGCAGTATTTT. Using reference TRBV9 and TRBJ2-3 for the parts outside the CDR3, the full variable domain is DSGVTQTPKHLITATGQRVTLRCSPRSGDLSVYWYQQSLDQGLQFLIQYYNGEERAKGNILERFSAQQFPDLHSELNLSSLELGDSALYFCASSPTSGGAYVSLDTQYFGPGTRLTVL.